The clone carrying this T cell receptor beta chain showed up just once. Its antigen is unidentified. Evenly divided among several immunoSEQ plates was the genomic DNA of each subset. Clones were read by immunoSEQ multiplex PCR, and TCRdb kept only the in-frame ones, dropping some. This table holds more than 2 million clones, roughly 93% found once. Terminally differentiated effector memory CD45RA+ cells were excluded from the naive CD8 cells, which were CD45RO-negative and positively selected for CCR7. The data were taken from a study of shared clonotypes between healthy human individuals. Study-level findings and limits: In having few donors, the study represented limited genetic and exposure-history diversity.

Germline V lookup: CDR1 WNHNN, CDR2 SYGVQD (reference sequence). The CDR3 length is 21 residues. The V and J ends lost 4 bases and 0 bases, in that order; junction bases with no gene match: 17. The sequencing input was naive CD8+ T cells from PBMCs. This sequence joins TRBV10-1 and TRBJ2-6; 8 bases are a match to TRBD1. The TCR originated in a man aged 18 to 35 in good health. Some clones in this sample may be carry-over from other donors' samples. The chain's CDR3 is CASSGTGTGYTIYSGANVLTF. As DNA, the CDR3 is TGCGCCAGCAGTGGAACCGGGACAGGTTACACGATTTACTCTGGGGCCAACGTCCTGACTTTC.